Below, 32 T cell receptor beta chains from the same sample are listed, as sequenced in a study of blood T cell repertoires in COVID-19. Profiling relied on immunoSEQ multiplex PCR, and the TCRdb table lists in-frame clones only, not all of them. In the table there are some 130,000 clones, around 90% of which are singletons. Sequenced sample: peripheral blood. The receptor set was obtained from a man aged 45-60 years with active COVID-19.

The chain recombines TRBV27 with TRBJ2-3; maybe TRBD1 (5 bases). Germline V lookup: CDR1 MNHEY, CDR2 SMNVEV (reference sequence). V was pared by 3 bases and J by 11 bases, with 12 bases between. The CDR3 sequence is 12 residues long. CDR3 sequence reads: CASSFPQGKQYF. The CDR3 DNA reads as TGTGCCAGCAGTTTCCCCCAGGGTAAGCAGTATTTT.

The V and J genes are TRBV4-1 and TRBJ2-5; 8 positions match TRBD1. CDR1 is MGHRA, CDR2 YSYEKL, per germline. The CDR3 has 17 residues. Trimming took 3 bases from V and 5 from J; bases not matched to a gene: 14. CDR3 amino acids: CASSHGTGLLSGETQYF. The DNA for the CDR3 is TGCGCCAGCAGCCATGGGACAGGCCTCCTCTCCGGGGAGACCCAGTACTTC.

This clone was observed a handful of times. V gene TRBV18 combines with J gene TRBJ2-4; D may be TRBD2 (6 bases). The CDR3 extends over 16 amino acids. Germline V CDR1 and CDR2: KGHSH, LQKENI. The V gene lost 0 bases and the J gene lost 0 bases, with 9 bases spanning the gap. In DNA, the CDR3 is TGTGCCAGCTCACCACCGACGGGGGTAGCCAAAAACATTCAGTACTTC. Its protein is CASSPPTGVAKNIQYF.

The rearrangement uses TRBV7-2 and TRBJ1-1; D call uncertain. Germline V gene lookup returns CDR1 SGHTA and CDR2 FQGNSA. This CDR3 spans 15 amino acids. Trimming removed 2 bases at V and 8 bases at J, with 18 bases between. CDR3 sequence (DNA): TGTGCCAGCAGCTTAATCACATACAGTTCCCCCGAAGCTTTCTTT. This codes for CASSLITYSSPEAFF.

This chain links TRBV5-6 with TRBJ1-3; a possible D gene is TRBD1 (6 bases). Trimming removed 3 bases from V and 1 base from J, with 8 bases in between. This CDR3 contains 14 residues. Germline V gives CDR1 SGHDT, CDR2 YYEEEE. The CDR3 DNA sequence: TGTGCCAGCAGCTACGGGACATCTGGAAACACCATATATTTT. Translating gives CASSYGTSGNTIYF.

This chain uses TRBV20-1 with TRBJ2-1, with D perhaps matching TRBD1 or TRBD2 (5 bases each). CDR1 and CDR2 from the germline V gene are DFQATT and SNEGSKA (reference sequence). This CDR3 has 15 residues. Trimming took off 3 bases at V and 7 bases at J, with 19 bases between the two ends. The CDR3 DNA is TGCAGTGCTAGTGGGACCAGCGGCCCGGATAATGAGCAGTTCTTC. Translated, it gives CSASGTSGPDNEQFF.

This clone showed up just once. The chain employs TRBV19 and TRBJ2-1, with TRBD1 matching 9 bases. From germline, CDR1 is LNHDA and CDR2 SQIVND (reference sequence). J was trimmed by 5 bases and V by 8 bases; bases with no gene match: 4. The CDR3 contains 13 residues. CDR3 region: CASRQGVDNEQFF. For the CDR3, the DNA is TGTGCCAGTCGACAGGGGGTGGACAATGAGCAGTTCTTC.

V gene TRBV27 combines with J gene TRBJ2-1; 7 bases match TRBD2. The trim removed 3 bases at V and 10 bases at J, leaving 9 bases unmatched. The CDR3 contains 14 residues. The germline V gene encodes CDR1 MNHEY and CDR2 SMNVEV (reference sequence). The CDR3 protein is CASSFVAGVGEQFF. The DNA for the CDR3 is TGTGCCAGCAGTTTTGTGGCGGGAGTAGGGGAGCAGTTCTTC.

The J gene is TRBJ2-1, the V gene TRBV7-9, with 11 bases identical to TRBD2. The V gene's germline CDR1 is SEHNR and CDR2 FQNEAQ (reference sequence). V gave up 1 base and J gave up 0 bases; unmatched junction bases: 5. This CDR3 spans 18 amino acids. The CDR3 protein is CASSLEIAGGPSYNEQFF. CDR3 DNA sequence: TGTGCCAGCAGCTTAGAAATAGCGGGAGGGCCCTCCTACAATGAGCAGTTCTTC.

The chain is built from TRBV28 and TRBJ2-1; 7 bases match TRBD2. Germline V gene sequence: CDR1 MDHEN, CDR2 SYDVKM. This CDR3 has 16 amino acids. Losses at the gene ends were 8 bases for V and 3 bases for J; bases not matched to a gene: 13. CDR3 bases: TGTGCCAGCGTCATAGGTGGCGGGAGTCTCTACAATGAGCAGTTCTTC. Translation: CASVIGGGSLYNEQFF.

This sequence joins TRBV7-9 and TRBJ1-1; 9 positions agree with TRBD1. V shed 1 base and J 5 bases; nucleotides not matched to a gene: 5. This CDR3 has 15 amino acids. The germline gives CDR1 SEHNR, CDR2 FQNEAQ (reference sequence). As DNA, the CDR3 is TGTGCCAGCAGCTTAGGGACAGGGGTGAGGACTGAAGCTTTCTTT. Its protein product is CASSLGTGVRTEAFF.

V is TRBV9 and J is TRBJ2-2; weak D call: TRBD2 (5 bases). The CDR3 loop spans 17 amino acids. CDR1 is SGDLS, CDR2 YYNGEE, per germline. Deletions cut 3 bases from V and 6 bases from J, with 21 bases between. CDR3 sequence reads: CASSATPAGPVAGELFF. The DNA of the CDR3 is TGTGCCAGCAGCGCCACCCCGGCGGGTCCGGTTGCCGGGGAGCTGTTTTTT.

The chain joins TRBV6-5 to TRBJ2-5, with D unresolved. V lost 5 bases, J lost 1 base, and 5 bases lay in between. Germline-derived CDR1 and CDR2 are MNHEY and SVGAGI. CDR3 length: 12 residues. The CDR3 nucleotides are TGTGCCAGCAGTCCGGTCCAAGAGACCCAGTACTTC. Translation: CASSPVQETQYF.

V usage is TRBV2 and J usage is TRBJ2-7; D is undetermined. Germline loops: CDR1 SNHLY, CDR2 FYNNEI. With 7 bases removed from V and 1 base from J, the gap between germline ends came to 11 bases. This CDR3 contains 13 residues. This CDR3 reads CASTRGFSYEQYF. In DNA, the CDR3 is TGTGCCAGCACTCGAGGCTTTTCCTACGAGCAGTACTTC. The full variable domain, with the rest looked up from reference TRBV2 and TRBJ2-7, is EPEVTQTPSHQVTQMGQEVILRCVPISNHLYFYWYRQILGQKVEFLVSFYNNEISEKSEIFDDQFSVERPDGSNFTLKIRSTKLEDSAMYFCASTRGFSYEQYFGPGTRLTVT.

This chain connects TRBV15 to TRBJ1-2; 8 positions match TRBD1. The V and J ends lost 7 bases and 2 bases, in that order; junction bases with no gene match: 9. Per the germline V gene, CDR1 is LNHNV and CDR2 is YYDKDF (reference sequence). The CDR3 has 15 amino acids. The CDR3 sequence is CATNVDRGQNYGYTF. CDR3 coding DNA: TGTGCCACCAACGTCGACAGGGGTCAGAACTATGGCTACACCTTC.

The chain is built from TRBV2 and TRBJ1-2, with D hard to call. V lost 3 bases to trimming and J lost 2 bases, with 22 bases between them. Per the germline V gene, CDR1 is SNHLY and CDR2 is FYNNEI. The CDR3 consists of 18 residues. CDR3 nucleotide sequence: TGTGCCAGCAGTGAGTTTTTTGGAACAGCAGCCCAAAACTATGGCTACACCTTC. It yields the protein CASSEFFGTAAQNYGYTF.

The chain carries TRBV4-1 and TRBJ2-1; D is possibly TRBD2 (5 bases). The V gene's germline CDR1 is MGHRA and CDR2 YSYEKL. V shed 0 bases and J shed 5 bases, with 11 bases lying between them. The CDR3 length is 15 residues. CDR3 sequence reads: CASSQEIGLNNEQFF. CDR3 bases: TGCGCCAGCAGCCAAGAGATTGGACTGAACAATGAGCAGTTCTTC.

This clone was picked up one time. The chain is built from TRBV29-1 and TRBJ1-2; 9 bases align to TRBD1. The CDR3 totals 14 residues. Trimming removed 7 bases from V and 6 bases from J; junction bases left unmatched: 12. Per the germline V gene, CDR1 is SQVTM and CDR2 is ANQGSEA. The CDR3 coding sequence is TGCAGCGCCTGGACAGGGGAAAAATCGGATGGCTACACCTTC. This translates into CSAWTGEKSDGYTF.

The rearrangement joins TRBV4-1 to TRBJ1-5, with TRBD1 matching over 7 bases. Germline values: CDR1 MGHRA, CDR2 YSYEKL. The length of the CDR3 is 15 residues. V shed 0 bases and J 5 bases; nucleotides not matched to a gene: 4. This CDR3 reads CASSQDRQGYQPQHF. For the CDR3, the DNA is TGCGCCAGCAGCCAAGATCGACAGGGATATCAGCCCCAGCATTTT.

The V and J genes are TRBV5-6 and TRBJ2-5; tentatively, D is TRBD2 (6 bases). The CDR3 spans 15 residues. Germline loops: CDR1 SGHDT, CDR2 YYEEEE. V lost 3 bases to trimming and J lost 1 base, with 13 bases between them. The CDR3 coding sequence is TGTGCCAGCAGCTGGTGGACTAACGGCCAAGAGACCCAGTACTTC. Amino acids: CASSWWTNGQETQYF.

The CDR3 loop is CASSIGSSGANVLTF. In nucleotides, the CDR3 is TGTGCCAGTAGTATAGGCAGCTCTGGGGCCAACGTCCTGACTTTC. This sequence joins TRBV19 and TRBJ2-6; the D is unclear. Looked up from germline, CDR1 is LNHDA and CDR2 is SQIVND (reference sequence). This CDR3 has 15 amino acids. The ends were cut back, 1 base at V and 0 bases at J, with 4 bases in the middle.

The V gene is TRBV7-9, the J gene TRBJ2-1, with D possibly matching TRBD2 (5 bases). The ends were cut back, 5 bases at V and 6 bases at J, with 26 bases in the middle. The germline V gene encodes CDR1 SEHNR and CDR2 FQNEAQ (reference sequence). This CDR3 spans 18 amino acids. This CDR3 is CASSPPPRTPRGGNEQFF. DNA of the CDR3: TGTGCCAGCAGCCCACCACCCAGGACTCCCAGAGGTGGCAATGAGCAGTTCTTC.

The chain employs TRBV5-4 and TRBJ2-3; tentatively, D is TRBD2 (7 bases). With 0 bases removed from V and 5 bases from J, the gap between germline ends came to 13 bases. CDR3 length equals 15 residues. From germline, CDR1 is SGHNT and CDR2 YYREEE (reference sequence). CDR3: CASSLGGGAKDTQYF. The CDR3 bases are TGTGCCAGCAGCTTGGGTGGGGGGGCCAAAGATACGCAGTATTTT. Full variable domain (missing parts from reference TRBV5-4 and TRBJ2-3): ETGVTQSPTHLIKTRGQQVTLRCSSQSGHNTVSWYQQALGQGPQFIFQYYREEENGRGNFPPRFSGLQFPNYSSELNVNALELDDSALYLCASSLGGGAKDTQYFGPGTRLTVL.

The chain carries TRBV18 and TRBJ2-3; possibly TRBD2 for D (7 bases). The ends were cut back, 0 bases at V and 4 bases at J, with 8 bases in the middle. Germline CDR1 and CDR2: KGHSH and LQKENI. CDR3 length: 14 amino acids. The DNA of the CDR3 is TGTGCCAGCTCACCACCGGGGGGGCCAGATACGCAGTATTTT. Translated, it gives CASSPPGGPDTQYF.

The J gene is TRBJ2-5, the V gene TRBV5-1, with D possibly matching TRBD1 (7 bases). The CDR3 is made up of 15 amino acids. Germline loops: CDR1 SGHRS, CDR2 YFSETQ. The ends were cut back, 2 bases at V and 9 bases at J, with 20 bases in the middle. The CDR3 protein is CASSFGRDSRGAQYF. In DNA, the CDR3 is TGCGCCAGCAGCTTTGGCCGGGACTCCAGGGGGGCCCAGTACTTC. The whole variable domain, filled in from reference TRBV5-1 and TRBJ2-5, reads KAGVTQTPRYLIKTRGQQVTLSCSPISGHRSVSWYQQTPGQGLQFLFEYFSETQRNKGNFPGRFSGRQFSNSRSEMNVSTLELGDSALYLCASSFGRDSRGAQYFGPGTRLLVL.

The chain joins TRBV7-2 to TRBJ2-1; 11 bases are shared with TRBD2. Germline CDR1 SGHTA, CDR2 FQGNSA. The CDR3 sequence is 15 residues long. J lost 7 bases, V lost 0 bases, and 2 bases had no gene match. CDR3 region: CASSLAGLADNEQFF. Here the CDR3 DNA reads TGTGCCAGCAGCTTAGCGGGACTAGCGGATAATGAGCAGTTCTTC.

This chain connects TRBV2 to TRBJ2-7, with D possibly being TRBD1 (6 bases). Germline CDR1 is SNHLY and CDR2 is FYNNEI. V was trimmed by 1 base and J by 5 bases, leaving 15 bases between them. This CDR3 contains 15 residues. Here the CDR3 DNA reads TGTGCCAGCAGTGAAGGGGCAGGGGCTTGGGACGAGCAGTACTTC. Encoded protein: CASSEGAGAWDEQYF.

The chain is built from TRBV5-1 and TRBJ1-1; 8 bases agree with TRBD1. This CDR3 region has 15 residues. The junction had 8 bases not matched to a gene; V was cut back by 4 bases and J by 3 bases. Germline V lookup: CDR1 SGHRS, CDR2 YFSETQ. The CDR3 DNA is TGCGCCAGCAGCCCTCAGGGACAGGCCTACACTGAAGCTTTCTTT. Its translation: CASSPQGQAYTEAFF.

This rearrangement joins TRBV2 to TRBJ2-5; TRBD1 matches 8 bases. V lost 0 bases, J lost 4 bases, and 7 bases stayed unmatched. The CDR3 has 16 residues. Germline assignment: CDR1 SNHLY and CDR2 FYNNEI. The CDR3 loop is CASSEAPDRVVETQYF. DNA of the CDR3: TGTGCCAGCAGTGAAGCCCCGGACAGGGTAGTAGAGACCCAGTACTTC.

Only one count was recorded for this clone. The chain combines TRBV11-3 with TRBJ2-3; D gene unclear. CDR1 and CDR2 (germline): SGHNT, YENEEA. There are 15 residues in the CDR3. Trimming took off 8 bases at V and 0 bases at J, with 15 bases between the two ends. CDR3: CASAQVWASTDTQYF. The CDR3 bases are TGTGCCAGCGCTCAAGTTTGGGCTAGCACAGATACGCAGTATTTT.

The chain joins TRBV30 to TRBJ1-1; D is possibly TRBD1 (5 bases). CDR3 length: 11 amino acids. Germline lookup yields CDR1 GTSNPN and CDR2 SVGIG (reference sequence). The CDR3 coding sequence is TGTGGGGGGGAAGGGGACACTGAAGCTTTCTTT. It encodes CGGEGDTEAFF.

The rearrangement links TRBV28 to TRBJ2-1; D perhaps matches TRBD2 (5 bases). With 7 bases removed from V and 5 bases from J, the gap between germline ends came to 24 bases. This CDR3 is 17 amino acids long. CDR1 and CDR2 (germline): MDHEN, SYDVKM. DNA for the CDR3: TGTGCCAGCAAATCTTACATGGATCTAGGACTTAACAATGAGCAGTTCTTC. Protein sequence: CASKSYMDLGLNNEQFF.